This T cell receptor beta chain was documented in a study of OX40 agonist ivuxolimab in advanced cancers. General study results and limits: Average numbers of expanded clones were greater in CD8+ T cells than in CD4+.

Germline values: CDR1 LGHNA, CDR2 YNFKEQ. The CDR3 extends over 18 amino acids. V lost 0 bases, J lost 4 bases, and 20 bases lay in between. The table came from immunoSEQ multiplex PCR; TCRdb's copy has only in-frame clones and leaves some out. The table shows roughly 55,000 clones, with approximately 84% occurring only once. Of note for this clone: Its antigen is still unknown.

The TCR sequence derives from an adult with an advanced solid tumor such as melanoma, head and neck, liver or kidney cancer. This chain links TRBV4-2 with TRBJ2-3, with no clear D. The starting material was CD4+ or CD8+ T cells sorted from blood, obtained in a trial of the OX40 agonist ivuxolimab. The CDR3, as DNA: TGTGCCAGCAGCCAAGAACCCGGTGACGGCGGACGCCCAGATACGCAGTATTTT. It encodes CASSQEPGDGGRPDTQYF.